These T cell receptor beta chains were read from a single sample in a study of T cells in localized non-small cell lung cancer. TCRdb's table, derived via immunoSEQ multiplex PCR, lists solely in-frame clones and lacks some. The sample has about 48,000 clones, roughly 80% seen once. Sequenced material: peripheral blood, taken before any cancer treatment. These receptors were collected from a man aged 40 to 69 with stage I squamous cell lung carcinoma. Both conserved end residues are part of each CDR3. The D gene is left open where the match is weak. Not all rows give a size; the values are once, few, many and, for expanded clones, a class.

V,J,D,size,DNA,CDR3
TRBV7-2,TRBJ2-7,-,-,TGTGCCAGCAGCTCCGTAGGCCGGGAATACGAGCAGTACTTC,CASSSVGREYEQYF
TRBV5-5,TRBJ1-1,TRBD1,-,TGTGCCAGCAGCTTGGCGGGACAGGTGAACACTGAAGCTTTCTTT,CASSLAGQVNTEAFF
TRBV7-8,TRBJ2-3,-,-,TGTGCCAGCAGCCCCCAGGGGGATACGCAGTATTTT,CASSPQGDTQYF
TRBV7-9,TRBJ2-3,-,-,TGTGCCAGCAGCTCGACAGCAGATACGCAGTATTTT,CASSSTADTQYF
TRBV27,TRBJ2-1,TRBD1,-,TGTGCCAGCAGTTTATCGAACAGGGGGCGAAATGAGCAGTTCTTC,CASSLSNRGRNEQFF
TRBV19,TRBJ1-5,-,few,TGTGCCACTTCGACCGCTTACAATCAGCCCCAGCATTTT,CATSTAYNQPQHF
TRBV4-3,TRBJ1-3,-,medium-sized,TGCGCCAGCAGCTCCCGGGTGAGCGGGGCCCCTGGAAACACCATATATTTT,CASSSRVSGAPGNTIYF
TRBV19,TRBJ2-1,-,-,TGTGCCAGTAGTATAAAGGGGGTCCTTGACAATGAGCAGTTCTTC,CASSIKGVLDNEQFF
TRBV6-5,TRBJ1-5,-,few,TGTGCCAGCAGCACCCAAAGAGATCAGCCCCAGCATTTT,CASSTQRDQPQHF
TRBV28,TRBJ1-1,-,-,TGTGCCAGCATCTTGGGGGGCACGGGGACTGAAGCTTTCTTT,CASILGGTGTEAFF
TRBV19,TRBJ2-5,TRBD2,-,TGTGCCAGTACCTTAGGGGGACTAGGGGGACAAGAGACCCAGTACTTC,CASTLGGLGGQETQYF
TRBV5-1,TRBJ1-2,TRBD1,-,TGCGCCAGCAACCCGACAGGGGAGAACTATGGCTACACCTTC,CASNPTGENYGYTF
TRBV4-1,TRBJ1-2,-,few,TGCGCCAGCAGCCAAGATCCTAACGGTAACTATGGCTACACCTTC,CASSQDPNGNYGYTF
TRBV5-1,TRBJ2-3,-,-,TGCGCCAGCAGCCTGCACCCTCAGGGGAAGGGCACAGATACGCAGTATTTT,CASSLHPQGKGTDTQYF
TRBV5-1,TRBJ2-5,TRBD2,few,TGCGCCAGCACCATAACTAGCGGGGGAGGGGAGACCCAGTACTTC,CASTITSGGGETQYF
TRBV9,TRBJ2-2,-,-,TGTGCCAGCAGCGTAGTTCTCAACACCGGGGAGCTGTTTTTT,CASSVVLNTGELFF
TRBV2,TRBJ2-6,-,-,TGTGCCAGCAGCTGGGCCCCCCCTGGGGCCAACGTCCTGACTTTC,CASSWAPPGANVLTF
TRBV6-1,TRBJ1-5,TRBD1,-,TGTGCCAGCATGGACAGGACCAATCAGCCCCAGCATTTT,CASMDRTNQPQHF
TRBV29-1,TRBJ1-3,-,-,TGCAGCGTTGATCTTGACCGAAACACCATATATTTT,CSVDLDRNTIYF
TRBV28,TRBJ1-5,TRBD1,-,TGTGCCAGCAGTTTATTCGGGACAGGGGGCACTCAGCCCCAGCATTTT,CASSLFGTGGTQPQHF
TRBV6-6,TRBJ2-3,TRBD2,few,TGTGCCAGCAGTGCTCGAGCGGGGGGGATGACAGATACGCAGTATTTT,CASSARAGGMTDTQYF
TRBV7-9,TRBJ1-6,-,-,TGTGCCAGCAGCTTATCAGGCGGACAAGCCTATAATTCACCCCTCCACTTT,CASSLSGGQAYNSPLHF
TRBV7-9,TRBJ1-5,TRBD1,-,TGTGCCAGCAGTCAGGGGGACAATCAGCCCCAGCATTTT,CASSQGDNQPQHF